The clone carrying this T cell receptor (beta chain) was recorded many times. Antigen: not known. Germline lookup yields CDR1 DFQATT and CDR2 SNEGSKA (reference sequence). The V gene lost 4 bases and the J gene lost 0 bases, with 12 bases spanning the gap. The CDR3 is 14 residues long. TCRdb redid the calling of the 5' RACE reads with MiXCR, one entry per CDR3 protein. The sample holds around 37,000 distinct CDR3 sequences, about 3.3% seen once. Time point noted: longitudinal time-point 1 (baseline). The sample is drawn from a study of neurological immune-mediated disorders. The study's findings and limits: The study found no CDR3 amino acid sequences shared by expanded clones across subjects, suggesting private repertoires in all groups.

The chain recombines TRBV20-1 with TRBJ1-2; no clear D. This TCR was sampled from a woman in her sixties or seventies with multiple sclerosis. The sequenced material came from PBMCs. The CDR3 DNA reads TGCAGTGCTATTGGCTCCTTAGCTAACTATGGCTACACCTTC. Translating it yields CSAIGSLANYGYTF.